The next 16 T cell receptor beta chains were all read from a single sample in a study of cytomegalovirus exposure and HLA in healthy donors. Data came from immunoSEQ multiplex PCR; TCRdb stores just in-frame clones and leaves some out. The profile shows over 200,000 clones, roughly 87% of them singletons. The sequenced sample consisted of PBMCs. The origin of the receptors is a woman in her late teens or twenties in good health and CMV-seropositive.

The table lists this clone with a count of one. The chain employs TRBV5-4 and TRBJ2-1; D is possibly TRBD1 (5 bases). The CDR3 loop spans 14 amino acids. The germline CDR1 and CDR2 sequences are SGHNT and YYREEE (reference sequence). Trimming removed 5 bases at V and 3 bases at J, with 12 bases between. The CDR3 region has the DNA TGTGCCAGCAGTACTGTCACAGGCTACAATGAGCAGTTCTTC. It specifies CASSTVTGYNEQFF.

The J gene is TRBJ2-3, the V gene TRBV27; 7 nucleotides align to TRBD1. V lost 1 base and J lost 0; bases outside the gene matches: 13. The CDR3 totals 19 residues. Looked up from germline, CDR1 is MNHEY and CDR2 is SMNVEV (reference sequence). CDR3 nucleotide sequence: TGTGCCAGCAGTTTATTAGGGGGCGGACTCCCCTCCAGCACAGATACGCAGTATTTT. This codes for CASSLLGGGLPSSTDTQYF.

This chain joins TRBV10-2 and TRBJ2-1; 13 bases map to TRBD2. This CDR3 comprises 14 residues. Per the germline V gene, CDR1 is WSHSY and CDR2 is SAAADI. V lost 8 bases and J lost 9; bases outside the gene matches: 7. The CDR3 here is CASRTSGSGGEQFF. CDR3 nucleotide sequence: TGCGCCAGCCGGACTAGCGGGAGTGGTGGTGAGCAGTTCTTC.

The rearrangement links TRBV27 to TRBJ2-7; 9 bases align to TRBD1. Looked up from germline, CDR1 is MNHEY and CDR2 is SMNVEV (reference sequence). The CDR3 sequence is 15 residues long. The J segment lost 1 base and the V segment lost 5 bases, leaving 6 bases of the junction unmatched. The CDR3 nucleotides are TGTGCCAGCAGTCCGCGACAGGGGGGATCCTACGAGCAGTACTTC. Residues: CASSPRQGGSYEQYF.

The rearrangement uses TRBV19 and TRBJ1-4; D gene unclear. The germline V gene encodes CDR1 LNHDA and CDR2 SQIVND (reference sequence). The CDR3 sequence is 12 residues long. Deletions cut 10 bases from V and 8 bases from J, with 14 bases between. CDR3 in DNA: TGTGCCACCCGGAGGCGAGGGGAAAAACTGTTTTTT. It is translated as CATRRRGEKLFF. The complete variable domain, with remaining parts taken from reference TRBV19 and TRBJ1-4, reads DGGITQSPKYLFRKEGQNVTLSCEQNLNHDAMYWYRQDPGQGLRLIYYSQIVNDFQKGDIAEGYSVSREKKESFPLTVTSAQKNPTAFYLCATRRRGEKLFFGSGTQLSVL.

The V call is TRBV9, the J call TRBJ1-3, with a weak D call TRBD1 (6 bases). Trimming removed 0 bases at V and 2 bases at J, with 12 bases between. Germline V gene sequence: CDR1 SGDLS, CDR2 YYNGEE. This CDR3 is built from 16 residues. CDR3 sequence reads: CASSVAGHPTGNTIYF. CDR3 bases: TGTGCCAGCAGCGTAGCGGGACACCCTACTGGAAACACCATATATTTT.

The V and J genes are TRBV7-2 and TRBJ1-2; TRBD1 matches at 8 bases. Per the germline V gene, CDR1 is SGHTA and CDR2 is FQGNSA. The junction had 18 bases not matched to a gene; V was cut back by 6 bases and J by 3 bases. The CDR3 is 18 residues long. The CDR3 bases are TGTGCCAGCAGTCAACCGGACTGGACAGGGAGGATGGACTATGGCTACACCTTC. Translating gives CASSQPDWTGRMDYGYTF.

The rearrangement joins TRBV2 to TRBJ2-4, with 8 bases matching TRBD1. CDR3 length: 13 amino acids. Germline V gives CDR1 SNHLY, CDR2 FYNNEI. With 6 bases clipped from V and 9 bases from J, the junction kept 7 bases outside the gene matches. CDR3 coding DNA: TGTGCCAGCAGGGAGGACAGGGTCGTCATTCAGTACTTC. It encodes CASREDRVVIQYF.

V and J are TRBV28 and TRBJ2-1, with 7 bases identical to TRBD2. Germline loops: CDR1 MDHEN, CDR2 SYDVKM. The CDR3 has 15 residues. V gave up 6 bases and J gave up 4 bases; unmatched junction bases: 9. DNA of the CDR3: TGTGCCAGCAGGGCTGCCGGGAGGTCTTACAATGAGCAGTTCTTC. This gives the protein CASRAAGRSYNEQFF.

The chain is built from TRBV4-1 and TRBJ2-1; 7 bases fit TRBD2. The CDR3 has 17 residues. Germline assignment: CDR1 MGHRA and CDR2 YSYEKL. Trimming removed 0 bases from V and 7 bases from J; junction bases left unmatched: 12. CDR3 DNA sequence: TGCGCCAGCAGCCAAGATGGGCGGCCTAGCGGTAATAATGAGCAGTTCTTC. The encoded protein is CASSQDGRPSGNNEQFF.

The chain joins TRBV15 to TRBJ1-1; D not certain. Germline CDR1 and CDR2: LNHNV and YYDKDF (reference sequence). The CDR3 sequence is 17 residues long. Trimming cost V 0 bases and J 0 bases, with 14 bases left between them. The CDR3 bases are TGTGCCACCAGCAGAGATTCAGAGGGCGTAATGAACACTGAAGCTTTCTTT. Residues: CATSRDSEGVMNTEAFF.

This clone was counted a single time. The J gene is TRBJ1-5, the V gene TRBV11-3; D is possibly TRBD1 (6 bases). Trimming stripped 0 bases from V and 7 bases from J, with 16 bases between. There are 16 residues in the CDR3. Germline CDR1 and CDR2: SGHNT and YENEEA. The CDR3 here is CASSLESGAVGQPQHF. The CDR3 nucleotides read TGTGCCAGCAGCTTAGAGTCAGGGGCGGTGGGACAGCCCCAGCATTTT.

The CDR3, as DNA: TGTGCCAGCAGCACCCCAAGAATCGGTGAAGCTTTCTTT. Translating gives CASSTPRIGEAFF. The chain combines TRBV5-6 with TRBJ1-1; D remains unclear. CDR1 SGHDT and CDR2 YYEEEE come from the germline V gene. The length of the CDR3 is 13 residues. The germline V and J ends were trimmed by 4 bases and 7 bases, with 14 bases remaining between them. The variable domain in full, completed from reference TRBV5-6 and TRBJ1-1, reads DAGVTQSPTHLIKTRGQQVTLRCSPKSGHDTVSWYQQALGQGPQFIFQYYEEEERQRGNFPDRFSGHQFPNYSSELNVNALLLGDSALYLCASSTPRIGEAFFGQGTRLTVV.

This clone showed up just once. The chain couples TRBV7-2 to TRBJ2-7; TRBD2 matches at 9 bases. The CDR3 covers 14 residues. In germline, CDR1 is SGHTA, CDR2 FQGNSA. V trimming: 5 bases; J trimming: 7 bases; junction bases outside the gene matches: 9. CDR3 loop: CASSNVAGAREQYF. DNA for the CDR3: TGTGCCAGCAGCAATGTAGCGGGAGCGCGGGAGCAGTACTTC.

This clone was seen more than once but under ten times. The V gene is TRBV19, the J gene TRBJ2-7, with D tentatively TRBD1 (6 bases). Germline CDR1 reads LNHDA; CDR2 reads SQIVND (reference sequence). The CDR3 has 13 amino acids. V was clipped by 5 bases and J by 4 bases, with 12 bases between them. The CDR3, as DNA: TGTGCCAGTAGTCCTCGGACAGCGTACGAGCAGTACTTC. Translating it yields CASSPRTAYEQYF.

The chain recombines TRBV2 with TRBJ1-3; 11 bases are shared with TRBD1. V gave up 6 bases and J gave up 2 bases; unmatched junction bases: 3. The germline V gene encodes CDR1 SNHLY and CDR2 FYNNEI. The CDR3 spans 15 residues. This CDR3 reads CASRRGQGAGNTIYF. In DNA form, the CDR3 reads TGTGCCAGCAGGAGGGGACAGGGGGCTGGAAACACCATATATTTT.